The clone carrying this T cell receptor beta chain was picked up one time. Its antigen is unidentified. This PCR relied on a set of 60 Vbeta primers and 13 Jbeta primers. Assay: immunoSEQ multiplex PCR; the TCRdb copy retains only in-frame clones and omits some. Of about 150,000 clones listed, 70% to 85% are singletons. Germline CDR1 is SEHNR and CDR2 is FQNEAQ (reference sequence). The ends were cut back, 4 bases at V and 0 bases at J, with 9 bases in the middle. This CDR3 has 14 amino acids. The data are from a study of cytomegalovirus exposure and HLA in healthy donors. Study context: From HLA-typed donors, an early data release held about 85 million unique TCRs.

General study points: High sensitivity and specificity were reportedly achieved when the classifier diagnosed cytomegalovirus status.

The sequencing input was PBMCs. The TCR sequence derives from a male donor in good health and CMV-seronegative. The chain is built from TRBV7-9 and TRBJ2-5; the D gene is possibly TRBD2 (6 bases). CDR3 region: CASSSGEYQETQYF. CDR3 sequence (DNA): TGTGCCAGCAGCTCGGGGGAGTACCAAGAGACCCAGTACTTC.